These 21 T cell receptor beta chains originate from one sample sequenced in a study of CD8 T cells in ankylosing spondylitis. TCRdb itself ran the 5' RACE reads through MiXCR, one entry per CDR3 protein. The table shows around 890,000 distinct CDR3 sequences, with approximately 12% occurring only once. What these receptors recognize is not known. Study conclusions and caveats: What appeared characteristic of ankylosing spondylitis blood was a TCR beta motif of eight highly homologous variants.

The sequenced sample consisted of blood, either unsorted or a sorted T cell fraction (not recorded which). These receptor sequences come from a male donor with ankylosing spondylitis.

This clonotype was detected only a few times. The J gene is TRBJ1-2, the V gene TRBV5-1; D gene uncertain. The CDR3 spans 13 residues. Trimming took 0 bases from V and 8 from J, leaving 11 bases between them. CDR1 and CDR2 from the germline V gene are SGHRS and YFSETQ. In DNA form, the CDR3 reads TGCGCCAGCAGCTTGGTTGGTTCGGGAGGCTACACCTTC. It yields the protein CASSLVGSGGYTF. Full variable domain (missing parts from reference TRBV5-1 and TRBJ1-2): KAGVTQTPRYLIKTRGQQVTLSCSPISGHRSVSWYQQTPGQGLQFLFEYFSETQRNKGNFPGRFSGRQFSNSRSEMNVSTLELGDSALYLCASSLVGSGGYTFGSGTRLTVV.

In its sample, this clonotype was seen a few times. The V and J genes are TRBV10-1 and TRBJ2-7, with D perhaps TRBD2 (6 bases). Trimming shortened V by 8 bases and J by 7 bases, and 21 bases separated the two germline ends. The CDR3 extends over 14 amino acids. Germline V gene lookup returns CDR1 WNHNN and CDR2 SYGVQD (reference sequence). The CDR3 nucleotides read TGCGCCAGCTTCAAGGGAATTTGGGAGGAAGAGCAGTACTTC. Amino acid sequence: CASFKGIWEEEQYF.

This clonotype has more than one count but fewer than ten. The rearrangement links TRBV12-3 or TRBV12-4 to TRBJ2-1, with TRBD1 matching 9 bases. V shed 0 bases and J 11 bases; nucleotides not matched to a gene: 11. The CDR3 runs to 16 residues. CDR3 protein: CASSLAPGQGSLKQFF. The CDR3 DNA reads TGTGCCAGCAGTTTAGCTCCGGGACAGGGAAGTCTAAAGCAGTTCTTC.

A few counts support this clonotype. The CDR3 loop reads CASSQYWAPYYSYEQYF. The CDR3 DNA follows: TGCGCCAGCAGCCAGTACTGGGCACCATACTACTCCTACGAGCAGTACTTC. The chain combines TRBV4-1 with TRBJ2-7; no firm D call. V dropped 3 bases and J dropped 0 bases, with 18 bases sitting between them. The V gene's germline CDR1 is MGHRA and CDR2 YSYEKL. This CDR3 spans 17 amino acids.

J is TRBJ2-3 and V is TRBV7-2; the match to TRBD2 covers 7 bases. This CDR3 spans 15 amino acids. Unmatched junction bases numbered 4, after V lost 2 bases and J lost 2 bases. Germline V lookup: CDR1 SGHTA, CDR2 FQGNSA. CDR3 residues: CASSLSGGFTDTQYF. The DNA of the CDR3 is TGTGCCAGCAGCTTATCCGGGGGGTTCACAGATACGCAGTATTTT.

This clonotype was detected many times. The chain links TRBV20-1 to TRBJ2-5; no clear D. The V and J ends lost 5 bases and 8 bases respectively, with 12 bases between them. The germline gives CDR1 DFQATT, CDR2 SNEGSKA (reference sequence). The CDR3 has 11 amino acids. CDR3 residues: CSAGTLVTQYF. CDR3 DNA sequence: TGCAGTGCTGGAACATTAGTAACCCAGTACTTC.

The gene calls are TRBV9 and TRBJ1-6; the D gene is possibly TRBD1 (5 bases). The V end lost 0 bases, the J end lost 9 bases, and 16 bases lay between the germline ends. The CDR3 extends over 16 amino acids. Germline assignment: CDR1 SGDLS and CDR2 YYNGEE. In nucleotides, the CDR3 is TGTGCCAGCAGCGTAGGGCGAACAGGCCCGACTTCACCCCTCCACTTT. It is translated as CASSVGRTGPTSPLHF.

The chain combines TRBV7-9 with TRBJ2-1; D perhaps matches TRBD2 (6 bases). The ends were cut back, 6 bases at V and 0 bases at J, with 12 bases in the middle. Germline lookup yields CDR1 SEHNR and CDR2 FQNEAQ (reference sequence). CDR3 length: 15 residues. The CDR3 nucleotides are TGTGCCAGCAGGGGTAGCGGAAGCTCCTACAATGAGCAGTTCTTC. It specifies CASRGSGSSYNEQFF.

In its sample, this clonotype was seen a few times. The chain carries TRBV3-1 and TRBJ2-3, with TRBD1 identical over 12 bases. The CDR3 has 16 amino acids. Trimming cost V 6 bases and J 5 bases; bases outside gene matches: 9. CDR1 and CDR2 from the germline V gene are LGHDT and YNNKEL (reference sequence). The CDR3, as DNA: TGTGCCAGCAGTTACTCGGGACAGGGGGCACGAGATACGCAGTATTTT. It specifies CASSYSGQGARDTQYF.

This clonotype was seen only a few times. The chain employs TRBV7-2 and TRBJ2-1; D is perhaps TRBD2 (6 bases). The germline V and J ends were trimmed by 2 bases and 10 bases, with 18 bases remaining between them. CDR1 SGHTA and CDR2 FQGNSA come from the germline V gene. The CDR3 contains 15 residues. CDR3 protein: CASSLPRLGLWEQFF. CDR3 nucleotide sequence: TGTGCCAGCAGCTTACCCCGACTAGGACTTTGGGAGCAGTTCTTC.

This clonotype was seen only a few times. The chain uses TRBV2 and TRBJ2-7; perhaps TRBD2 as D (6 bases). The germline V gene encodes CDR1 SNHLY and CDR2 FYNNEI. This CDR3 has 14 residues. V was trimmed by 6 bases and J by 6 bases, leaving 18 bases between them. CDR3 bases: TGTGCCAGCAGCCAACTAGCAAAGGAAAGCGAGCAGTACTTC. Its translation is CASSQLAKESEQYF.

CDR3 in amino acids: CASPFGTGGPEQYF. CDR3 DNA: TGTGCCAGCCCGTTCGGGACAGGGGGCCCCGAGCAGTACTTC. The V and J genes are TRBV28 and TRBJ2-7, with TRBD1 matching 12 bases. The CDR3 spans 14 residues. CDR1 MDHEN and CDR2 SYDVKM come from the germline V gene. Trimming cost V 8 bases and J 6 bases; bases outside gene matches: 8.

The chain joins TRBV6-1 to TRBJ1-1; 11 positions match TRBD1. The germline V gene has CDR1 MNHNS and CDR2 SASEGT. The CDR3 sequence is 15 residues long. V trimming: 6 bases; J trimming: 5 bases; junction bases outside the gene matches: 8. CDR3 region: CASRRGQGAETEAFF. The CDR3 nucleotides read TGTGCCAGCAGACGCGGACAGGGGGCAGAAACTGAAGCTTTCTTT.

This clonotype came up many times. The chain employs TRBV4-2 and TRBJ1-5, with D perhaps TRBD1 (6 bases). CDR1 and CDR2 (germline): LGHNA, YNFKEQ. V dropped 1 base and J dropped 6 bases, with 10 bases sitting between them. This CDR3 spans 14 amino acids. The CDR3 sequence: CASSQAQGSQPQHF. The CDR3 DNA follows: TGTGCCAGCAGCCAAGCACAGGGTAGTCAGCCCCAGCATTTT.

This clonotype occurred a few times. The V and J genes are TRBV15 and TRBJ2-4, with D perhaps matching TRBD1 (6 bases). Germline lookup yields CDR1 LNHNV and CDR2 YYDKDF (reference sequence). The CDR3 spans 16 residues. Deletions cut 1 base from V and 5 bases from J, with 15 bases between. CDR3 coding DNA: TGTGCCACCAGCAGAGTATATGACAGGAATCAAAACATTCAGTACTTC. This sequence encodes CATSRVYDRNQNIQYF.

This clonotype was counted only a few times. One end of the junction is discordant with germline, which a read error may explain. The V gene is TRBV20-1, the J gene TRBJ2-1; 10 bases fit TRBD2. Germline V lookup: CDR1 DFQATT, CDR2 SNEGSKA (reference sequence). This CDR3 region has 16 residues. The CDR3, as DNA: TGCTGTGCTAGAGATCAAAGCGGGAGGGGTAATAATGAGCAGTTCTTC. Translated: CCARDQSGRGNNEQFF.

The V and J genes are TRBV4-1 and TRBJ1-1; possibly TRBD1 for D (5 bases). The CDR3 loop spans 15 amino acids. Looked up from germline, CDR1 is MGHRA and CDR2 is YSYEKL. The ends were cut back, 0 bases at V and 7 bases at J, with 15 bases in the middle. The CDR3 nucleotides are TGCGCCAGCAGCCAAGAGGGGCCGGGCTTGGGTGAAGCTTTCTTT. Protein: CASSQEGPGLGEAFF.

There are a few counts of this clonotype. CDR3 in amino acids: CAIRGSADTGELFF. The CDR3 DNA reads as TGTGCCATCAGGGGAAGCGCAGACACCGGGGAGCTGTTTTTT. V usage is TRBV10-3 and J usage is TRBJ2-2; D ambiguous. The germline V gene has CDR1 ENHRY and CDR2 SYGVKD. This CDR3 contains 14 residues. Trimming pared 6 bases from V and 3 bases from J, leaving 11 bases between.

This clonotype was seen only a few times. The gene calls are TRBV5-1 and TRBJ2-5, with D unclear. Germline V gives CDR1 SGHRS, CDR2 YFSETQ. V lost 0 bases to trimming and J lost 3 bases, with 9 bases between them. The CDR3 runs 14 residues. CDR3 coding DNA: TGCGCCAGCAGCTTGGAGGCTAATAAAGAGACCCAGTACTTC. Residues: CASSLEANKETQYF.

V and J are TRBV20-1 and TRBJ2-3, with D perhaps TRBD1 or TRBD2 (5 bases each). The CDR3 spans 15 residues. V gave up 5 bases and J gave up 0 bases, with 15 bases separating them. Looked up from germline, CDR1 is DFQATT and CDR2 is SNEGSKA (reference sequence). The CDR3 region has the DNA TGCAGTGCTGGAGGTGACGGGGCCAGCACAGATACGCAGTATTTT. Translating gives CSAGGDGASTDTQYF.

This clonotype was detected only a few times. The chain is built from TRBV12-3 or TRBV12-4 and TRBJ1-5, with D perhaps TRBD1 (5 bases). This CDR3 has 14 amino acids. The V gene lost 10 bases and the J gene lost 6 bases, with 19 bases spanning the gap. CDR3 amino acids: CATSRVSSGQPQHF. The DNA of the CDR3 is TGTGCCACTTCCAGGGTCTCTAGCGGTCAGCCCCAGCATTTT.